The next 23 T cell receptor beta chains were all read from a single sample in a study of identical twins. TCRdb re-analysed the 5' RACE reads in MiXCR, keeping a single row per CDR3 protein. The data hold under 900,000 distinct CDR3 sequences, with about 20% observed a single time. This sample was shared with a second study, whose subject was T cells expressing NK-cell markers.

The sequencing sample was made of PBMCs. The receptor source for this set is a young woman in good health.

The V gene is TRBV12-3 or TRBV12-4, the J gene TRBJ2-3; TRBD1 might be the D (6 bases). The CDR3 loop spans 15 amino acids. Trimming removed 6 bases at V and 1 base at J, with 14 bases between. In nucleotides, the CDR3 is TGTGCCAGCAGGGCCAGGGGTCGGGGCACAGATACGCAGTATTTT. Its translation is CASRARGRGTDTQYF.

In this sample, this clonotype turned up a few times. The chain recombines TRBV20-1 with TRBJ2-1, with 8 bases fitting TRBD2. The trim removed 3 bases at V and 12 bases at J, leaving 10 bases unmatched. Germline V CDR1 and CDR2: DFQATT, SNEGSKA (reference sequence). The CDR3 length is 13 residues. CDR3 in DNA: TGCAGTGCTAGCCTAGCGGGCCCCCTGGGGCAGTTCTTC. It is translated as CSASLAGPLGQFF.

This clonotype was detected only a few times. V usage is TRBV6-6 and J usage is TRBJ2-1; D may correspond to TRBD1 or TRBD2 (5 bases each). Trimming took off 2 bases at V and 10 bases at J, with 12 bases between the two ends. Germline-derived CDR1 and CDR2 are MNHNY and SVGAGI (reference sequence). This CDR3 comprises 13 residues. The CDR3 coding sequence is TGTGCCAGCAGTTACGGGGGTCCAGGAGAGCAGTTCTTC. It is translated as CASSYGGPGEQFF.

There are a few counts of this clonotype. V is TRBV20-1 and J is TRBJ2-1; no firm D call. This CDR3 spans 13 amino acids. Germline V lookup: CDR1 DFQATT, CDR2 SNEGSKA (reference sequence). V was trimmed by 2 bases and J by 6 bases, leaving 11 bases between them. CDR3 amino acids: CSARRAALNEQFF. The CDR3 DNA is TGCAGTGCTAGAAGGGCAGCCCTCAATGAGCAGTTCTTC.

This clonotype has a count of ten or more. The rearrangement uses TRBV6-1 and TRBJ2-1; 8 bases map to TRBD2. V gave up 7 bases and J gave up 4 bases; unmatched junction bases: 9. The CDR3 runs to 15 residues. CDR1 and CDR2 (germline): MNHNS, SASEGT. In DNA, the CDR3 is TGTGCCAGCATGGTCACGGGAGGGGAATACAATGAGCAGTTCTTC. As protein: CASMVTGGEYNEQFF.

This clonotype was counted between two and nine times. The chain recombines TRBV11-2 with TRBJ1-6; no clear D gene. V shed 2 bases and J shed 7 bases, with 12 bases lying between them. Germline V gives CDR1 SGHAT, CDR2 FQNNGV. The CDR3 is 15 amino acids. CDR3: CASSLSPPPNSPLHF. The CDR3 DNA reads as TGTGCCAGCAGCTTATCGCCCCCGCCAAATTCACCCCTCCACTTT.

The rearrangement joins TRBV3-1 to TRBJ2-3; D is ambiguous. The CDR3 covers 15 residues. V was shortened by 4 bases and J by 2 bases, with 13 bases between the two germline ends. Germline V gene sequence: CDR1 LGHDT, CDR2 YNNKEL (reference sequence). The CDR3 DNA sequence: TGTGCCAGCAGCCCAACCACGCCGACCACAGATACGCAGTATTTT. Translating gives CASSPTTPTTDTQYF.

The rearrangement links TRBV3-1 to TRBJ2-5, with a possible D match to TRBD2 (5 bases). This CDR3 region has 17 residues. Looked up from germline, CDR1 is LGHDT and CDR2 is YNNKEL (reference sequence). Trimming stripped 4 bases from V and 4 bases from J, with 22 bases between. For the CDR3, the DNA is TGTGCCAGCAGCCGCCCCGGAGCCATCAAGCGGCTAGAGACCCAGTACTTC. Translating gives CASSRPGAIKRLETQYF.

The V and J genes are TRBV10-3 and TRBJ2-3, with 7 bases identical to TRBD1. CDR1 is ENHRY, CDR2 SYGVKD, per germline. V was clipped by 10 bases and J by 3 bases; unmatched bases: 4. The CDR3 length is 12 residues. As DNA, the CDR3 is TGTGCCACCCGACAGGGAACAGATACGCAGTATTTT. Protein product: CATRQGTDTQYF.

This clonotype came up a few times. The chain employs TRBV5-1 and TRBJ2-5; D call uncertain. Germline V gives CDR1 SGHRS, CDR2 YFSETQ. This CDR3 spans 14 amino acids. V shed 3 bases and J shed 2 bases, with 11 bases lying between them. The CDR3 DNA sequence: TGCGCCAGCAGCTGGGCAGGCGAACAAGAGACCCAGTACTTC. Protein product: CASSWAGEQETQYF.

This clonotype was counted between two and nine times. The V call is TRBV5-5, the J call TRBJ1-1; TRBD1 is a possible D gene (5 bases). Germline CDR1 SGHKS, CDR2 YYEKEE (reference sequence). This CDR3 has 16 amino acids. V was clipped by 1 base and J by 0 bases, with 13 bases between them. The CDR3 spells CASSLTAGNMNTEAFF. The CDR3 coding sequence is TGTGCCAGCAGCTTGACTGCAGGGAACATGAACACTGAAGCTTTCTTT.

Many counts were recorded for this clonotype. The CDR3 spells CSASDRNYGYTF. CDR3 coding DNA: TGCAGTGCTTCGGACAGAAACTATGGCTACACCTTC. V is TRBV20-1 and J is TRBJ1-2, with D perhaps TRBD1 (6 bases). Germline V gene lookup returns CDR1 DFQATT and CDR2 SNEGSKA (reference sequence). Deletions cut 5 bases from V and 2 bases from J, with 9 bases between. CDR3 length equals 12 residues.

This clonotype was seen a handful of times. The V call is TRBV7-2, the J call TRBJ2-7, with 11 bases identical to TRBD2. V was clipped by 4 bases and J by 0 bases; unmatched bases: 5. The CDR3 sequence is 16 residues long. CDR1 and CDR2 (germline): SGHTA, FQGNSA. The CDR3 is CASSSLAGGTSYEQYF. CDR3 nucleotides: TGTGCCAGCAGCTCTTTAGCGGGAGGGACCTCCTACGAGCAGTACTTC.

This clonotype turned up a few times. This rearrangement joins TRBV6-5 to TRBJ1-1; D perhaps matches TRBD1 (6 bases). The CDR3 runs 12 residues. Germline CDR1 and CDR2: MNHEY and SVGAGI. Trimming pared 5 bases from V and 10 bases from J, leaving 14 bases between. The chain's CDR3 is CASSVRGGAAFF. The CDR3 bases are TGTGCCAGCAGTGTCAGGGGAGGAGCAGCTTTCTTT.

This clonotype was recorded a few times. CDR3 coding DNA: TGTGCCAGTAGTATAGTTCGAAGCCTTACCACAGATACGCAGTATTTT. The encoded protein is CASSIVRSLTTDTQYF. The genes are TRBV19 and TRBJ2-3, with D unclear. This CDR3 comprises 16 residues. V gave up 1 base and J gave up 2 bases, with 13 bases separating them. Germline CDR1 and CDR2: LNHDA and SQIVND (reference sequence).

The chain uses TRBV6-5 and TRBJ2-1; TRBD2 matches 10 bases. The CDR3 runs to 15 residues. CDR1 is MNHEY and CDR2 is SVGAGI in the germline V gene. The junction had 7 bases not matched to a gene; V was cut back by 2 bases and J by 9 bases. The CDR3 DNA is TGTGCCAGCAGTTACACAACTAGCGGGGCCGGTGAGCAGTTCTTC. Translation: CASSYTTSGAGEQFF.

The chain joins TRBV7-2 to TRBJ2-5, with TRBD1 identical over 7 bases. The CDR3 is 14 amino acids. Germline V gene lookup returns CDR1 SGHTA and CDR2 FQGNSA. The V segment lost 3 bases and the J segment 3 bases; nucleotides outside the gene matches: 4. CDR3 amino acids: CASSFRGQEETQYF. Written as DNA, the CDR3 is TGTGCCAGCAGCTTCAGAGGACAGGAAGAGACCCAGTACTTC.

The chain is built from TRBV5-5 and TRBJ1-4; 7 bases fit TRBD1. CDR1 and CDR2 from the germline V gene are SGHKS and YYEKEE (reference sequence). The V gene end was trimmed by 4 bases and the J gene end by 4 bases; junction bases not matched to a gene: 7. The CDR3 sequence is 15 residues long. In DNA form, the CDR3 reads TGTGCCAGCAGCGCCGGGGGACAGTATAATGAAAAACTGTTTTTT. Translation: CASSAGGQYNEKLFF.

A few counts support this clonotype. The gene calls are TRBV7-9 and TRBJ2-6, with D tentatively TRBD2 (5 bases). V shed 0 bases and J shed 3 bases, with 9 bases lying between them. The CDR3 totals 16 residues. The germline V gene has CDR1 SEHNR and CDR2 FQNEAQ (reference sequence). This CDR3 is CASSLAGSGGANVLTF. The CDR3 nucleotides read TGTGCCAGCAGCTTAGCGGGGAGCGGTGGGGCCAACGTCCTGACTTTC.

The sample holds a few counts of this clonotype. In DNA form, the CDR3 reads TGCGCCAGCAGCTTGGCCACGGGAGGTTACATGGATTCCTACAATGAGCAGTTCTTC. The encoded protein is CASSLATGGYMDSYNEQFF. The chain combines TRBV5-1 with TRBJ2-1; 7 nucleotides agree with TRBD2. This CDR3 is built from 19 residues. Germline V gene lookup returns CDR1 SGHRS and CDR2 YFSETQ. Trimming at V came to 0 bases and at J to 1 base, leaving 13 bases not matched to a gene.

This clonotype was counted once. The chain carries TRBV7-6 and TRBJ2-1; 7 bases map to TRBD2. Germline assignment: CDR1 SGHVS and CDR2 FNYEAQ. The CDR3 length is 16 residues. V trimming: 4 bases; J trimming: 6 bases; junction bases outside the gene matches: 12. The CDR3 region is CASSSRAGTTFNEQFF. CDR3 DNA sequence: TGTGCCAGCAGCTCCCGGGCAGGGACTACATTCAATGAGCAGTTCTTC.

The chain combines TRBV6-1 with TRBJ2-4; 11 bases match TRBD2. The trim removed 3 bases at V and 4 bases at J, leaving 2 bases unmatched. Per the germline V gene, CDR1 is MNHNS and CDR2 is SASEGT. The CDR3 length is 15 residues. The CDR3 sequence: CASSDLAGGKNIQYF. The CDR3 bases are TGTGCCAGCAGTGATTTAGCGGGAGGGAAAAACATTCAGTACTTC.

The chain combines TRBV18 with TRBJ2-1, with 9 nucleotides matching TRBD1. The trim removed 6 bases at V and 5 bases at J, leaving 8 bases unmatched. The germline V gene has CDR1 KGHSH and CDR2 LQKENI. The CDR3 has 15 residues. This CDR3 is CASSPGQGMDNEQFF. The CDR3, as DNA: TGTGCCAGCTCCCCAGGACAGGGGATGGACAATGAGCAGTTCTTC.